Listed here is a single TCR beta chain. The sample is drawn from a study of shared clonotypes between healthy human individuals. Profiling relied on immunoSEQ multiplex PCR, and the TCRdb table lists in-frame clones only, not all of them. In the table there are over 2,000,000 clones, roughly 95% of which are singletons. CD8 cells classed as naive were CD45RO-negative and positively selected for CCR7, excluding terminally differentiated effector memory CD45RA+ cells. None of the donors, who were healthy HIV-negative adults, had recently had acute infections or vaccinations. The sequenced sample consisted of naive CD8+ T cells from PBMCs. This receptor was taken from a man younger than 35 in good health. Some clones in this sample may be carry-over from other donors' samples.

CDR3 DNA sequence: TGTGCCAGCAGTTTAGACAGGTTGTATAGCAATCAGCCCCAGCATTTT. It yields the protein CASSLDRLYSNQPQHF. The chain uses TRBV28 and TRBJ1-5; maybe TRBD1 (6 bases). V lost 2 bases and J 0 bases, leaving 11 bases between the germline ends. The CDR3 contains 16 residues. The germline gives CDR1 MDHEN, CDR2 SYDVKM.